One and the same sample provided the 14 T cell receptor beta chains below, sequenced in a study of identical twins. MiXCR, applied by TCRdb to the 5' RACE reads, yields one record per CDR3 protein. Of fewer than 350,000 distinct CDR3 sequences detected, about 8.1% appear once; the ten largest clones hold approximately 2%. These records were also assigned to another study, of yellow fever vaccine responses in identical twins.

Input material: memory (CD45RO+) T cells sorted from blood. Receptors originate from a woman between 18 and 29 years old in good health.

The rearrangement links TRBV6-1 to TRBJ2-3; D assignment may be TRBD1 or TRBD2 (5 bases each). The CDR3 loop spans 15 amino acids. Trimming removed 5 bases from V and 0 bases from J, with 12 bases in between. CDR1 is MNHNS and CDR2 is SASEGT in the germline V gene. The CDR3 coding sequence is TGTGCCAGCAGTCCCCTCCGGGACAGCACAGATACGCAGTATTTT. Translating gives CASSPLRDSTDTQYF.

This clonotype has a handful of counts. The chain joins TRBV20-1 to TRBJ1-6; D remains ambiguous. The germline V gene has CDR1 DFQATT and CDR2 SNEGSKA (reference sequence). The CDR3 is 13 residues long. The germline V and J ends were trimmed by 5 bases and 6 bases, with 11 bases remaining between them. The chain's CDR3 is CSARREINSPLHF. The CDR3 coding sequence is TGCAGTGCTCGACGGGAGATTAATTCACCCCTCCACTTT.

The chain has TRBV25-1 and TRBJ1-5; weak D call: TRBD1 (5 bases). CDR1 is MGHDK, CDR2 SYGVNS, per germline. The V gene lost 4 bases and the J gene lost 4 bases, with 17 bases spanning the gap. The CDR3 length is 16 residues. For the CDR3, the DNA is TGTGCCAGCAGTGCCCCAGGAGGGGCTATAAATCAGCCCCAGCATTTT. This codes for CASSAPGGAINQPQHF.

There are a few counts of this clonotype. The chain links TRBV19 to TRBJ2-7; D ambiguous. The CDR3 has 12 amino acids. CDR1 and CDR2 from the germline V gene are LNHDA and SQIVND (reference sequence). With 7 bases removed from V and 4 bases from J, the gap between germline ends came to 11 bases. CDR3 bases: TGTGCCAGTACACCTCGGATTTACGAGCAGTACTTC. Amino acids: CASTPRIYEQYF. Complete variable domain (other parts from reference TRBV19 and TRBJ2-7): DGGITQSPKYLFRKEGQNVTLSCEQNLNHDAMYWYRQDPGQGLRLIYYSQIVNDFQKGDIAEGYSVSREKKESFPLTVTSAQKNPTAFYLCASTPRIYEQYFGPGTRLTVT.

This clonotype has at least ten counts. This chain connects TRBV27 to TRBJ2-1; TRBD2 is a possible D gene (6 bases). Germline V gene lookup returns CDR1 MNHEY and CDR2 SMNVEV (reference sequence). The length of the CDR3 is 14 residues. Trimming left V 4 bases short and J 5 bases short, with 12 bases between. DNA for the CDR3: TGTGCCAGCAGTTCGGTTCGCGGGAACAATGAGCAGTTCTTC. Translation: CASSSVRGNNEQFF.

This clonotype has ten or more counts. The chain is built from TRBV5-1 and TRBJ1-2; 9 nucleotides line up with TRBD1. The CDR3 length is 16 residues. The germline CDR1 and CDR2 sequences are SGHRS and YFSETQ. V lost 0 bases, J lost 7 bases, and 10 bases stayed unmatched. The CDR3 reads CASSLEETGGAGGYTF. In nucleotides, the CDR3 is TGCGCCAGCAGCTTGGAGGAGACAGGGGGGGCTGGTGGCTACACCTTC.

As concerns this clonotype: A junction boundary mismatches the germline segment, possibly from a read error. CDR3 residues: CASSPGTEFLF. DNA for the CDR3: TGTGCCAGCAGCCCCGGGACAGAGTTCCTCTTT. The chain has TRBV14 and TRBJ1-1, with 7 bases matching TRBD1. The germline V gene encodes CDR1 SGHDN and CDR2 FVKESK. The CDR3 runs 11 residues.

In its sample, this clonotype was seen a few times. The CDR3 DNA is TGTGCCACCCGACAGGGGGGGTCTGAGCAGTTCTTC. Translation: CATRQGGSEQFF. The chain recombines TRBV10-3 with TRBJ2-1; 9 bases are a match to TRBD1. The CDR3 has 12 amino acids. Losses at the gene ends were 10 bases for V and 9 bases for J; bases not matched to a gene: 7. Germline CDR1 ENHRY, CDR2 SYGVKD.

This clonotype occurred a few times. The chain employs TRBV10-1 and TRBJ1-6; D perhaps matches TRBD1 (6 bases). CDR3 length: 13 amino acids. Deletions cut 3 bases from V and 10 bases from J, with 10 bases between. Germline CDR1 is WNHNN and CDR2 is SYGVQD (reference sequence). The CDR3 here is CASSEGQKSPLHF. The CDR3 DNA reads as TGCGCCAGCAGTGAAGGACAGAAATCACCCCTCCACTTT.

This clonotype was counted only a few times. The V call is TRBV18, the J call TRBJ2-2; D is undetermined. This CDR3 region has 16 residues. Germline values: CDR1 KGHSH, CDR2 LQKENI. Trimming removed 3 bases at V and 2 bases at J, with 13 bases between. The CDR3 protein is CASSPTDIGNTGELFF. The DNA for the CDR3 is TGTGCCAGCTCACCTACCGACATCGGCAACACCGGGGAGCTGTTTTTT.

The V gene is TRBV10-3, the J gene TRBJ2-7, with TRBD1 identical over 7 bases. The V gene end was trimmed by 5 bases and the J gene end by 2 bases; junction bases not matched to a gene: 3. This CDR3 has 13 amino acids. Germline values: CDR1 ENHRY, CDR2 SYGVKD. The CDR3 DNA sequence: TGTGCCATCAGTACAGGGGAGACCTACGAGCAGTACTTC. Its protein is CAISTGETYEQYF.

The rearrangement links TRBV20-1 to TRBJ2-1, with TRBD2 matching over 10 bases. Germline trimming cut 2 bases from V and 4 bases from J; bases unmatched to any gene: 8. The CDR3 has 16 residues. Germline values: CDR1 DFQATT, CDR2 SNEGSKA (reference sequence). The CDR3: CSARYVSSGRYNEQFF. The DNA for the CDR3 is TGCAGTGCTAGATACGTCTCTAGCGGGAGATACAATGAGCAGTTCTTC.

The table lists this clonotype with many counts. The V and J genes are TRBV10-3 and TRBJ1-1, with TRBD1 matching 9 bases. The junction had 3 bases not matched to a gene; V was cut back by 7 bases and J by 3 bases. Germline loops: CDR1 ENHRY, CDR2 SYGVKD. The CDR3 is made up of 13 amino acids. CDR3 region: CAIKGQGDTEAFF. For the CDR3, the DNA is TGTGCCATCAAGGGACAGGGAGACACTGAAGCTTTCTTT.

This clonotype was seen a few times. V is TRBV14 and J is TRBJ2-2; D might be TRBD1 (6 bases). V was cut by 4 bases and J by 4 bases, with 13 bases left in between. The CDR3 runs 15 residues. Per germline, CDR1 SGHDN and CDR2 FVKESK. This chain's CDR3 is CASSRKQGFTGELFF. Here the CDR3 DNA reads TGTGCCAGCAGCCGAAAACAGGGATTCACCGGGGAGCTGTTTTTT.